The 9 T cell receptor beta chains below come from one sample, sequenced in a study of T cell responses to AZD1222 COVID-19 vaccine. Repertoires were generated with immunoSEQ multiplex PCR, while TCRdb's copy carries only in-frame clones and drops some. The table has 93,000 or so clones, 90% seen once; the top ten hold about 5%. The sample in question was peripheral blood, obtained on day 0 of AZD1222 vaccination. Receptor source: an adult in good health.

The sample holds one count of this clone. The rearrangement joins TRBV2 to TRBJ2-7; possibly TRBD1 for D (5 bases). Germline V lookup: CDR1 SNHLY, CDR2 FYNNEI. Trimming left V 6 bases short and J 8 bases short, with 20 bases between. The CDR3 has 14 amino acids. The CDR3 reads CASSLGRSYEKQYF. CDR3 in DNA: TGTGCCAGCAGCCTGGGGCGCTCCTACGAGAAGCAGTACTTC.

CDR3: CASSFGDTQYF. The DNA for the CDR3 is TGTGCCAGCAGCTTTGGAGATACGCAGTATTTT. V usage is TRBV11-2 and J usage is TRBJ2-3; unclear D gene. From germline, CDR1 is SGHAT and CDR2 FQNNGV. CDR3 length equals 11 residues. V dropped 3 bases and J dropped 5 bases, with 3 bases sitting between them.

This clone came up a few times. A read error may account for a junction end that differs from germline. The CDR3 DNA follows: TGTGCCAGCAGCCTAGAACAGGGATTGACTGAAGCTTTCTTT. This sequence encodes CASSLEQGLTEAFF. The chain carries TRBV11-2 and TRBJ1-1; a possible D gene is TRBD1 (6 bases). The CDR3 loop spans 14 amino acids. CDR1 and CDR2 from the germline V gene are SGHAT and FQNNGV.

The rearrangement uses TRBV19 and TRBJ1-6; D is undetermined. Per the germline V gene, CDR1 is LNHDA and CDR2 is SQIVND (reference sequence). V shed 7 bases and J shed 9 bases, with 13 bases lying between them. CDR3 length: 13 amino acids. CDR3 residues: CASTPSTLSPLHF. The CDR3 DNA is TGTGCCAGTACCCCGTCGACCCTTTCACCCCTCCACTTT.

CDR3 sequence (DNA): TGTGCCAGCAGTTTACTAGCGGGGGGAGGCGAGCAGTACTTC. It translates to CASSLLAGGGEQYF. The chain uses TRBV27 and TRBJ2-7; 11 bases line up with TRBD2. The CDR3 contains 14 residues. From germline, CDR1 is MNHEY and CDR2 SMNVEV (reference sequence). The J segment lost 6 bases and the V segment lost 2 bases, leaving 3 bases of the junction unmatched.

V gene TRBV27 combines with J gene TRBJ1-5; 8 nucleotides match TRBD1. The CDR3 is 15 residues long. V lost 2 bases to trimming and J lost 5 bases; unmatched junction nucleotides: 5. Germline V gene data show CDR1 as MNHEY and CDR2 as SMNVEV (reference sequence). The CDR3 coding sequence is TGTGCCAGCAGTTTAAGAACAGGGGGTGATCAGCCCCAGCATTTT. This gives the protein CASSLRTGGDQPQHF.

The chain couples TRBV7-8 to TRBJ2-2, with TRBD1 matching over 7 bases. Germline CDR1 is SGHVS and CDR2 is FQNEAQ. CDR3 length equals 15 residues. Trimming removed 2 bases from V and 4 bases from J; junction bases left unmatched: 4. CDR3 sequence (DNA): TGTGCCAGCAGCTTAAGGGGGCCGATCACCGGGGAGCTGTTTTTT. This codes for CASSLRGPITGELFF.

V usage is TRBV18 and J usage is TRBJ1-3; perhaps TRBD1 as D (5 bases). Trimming removed 6 bases at V and 3 bases at J, with 18 bases between. The germline gives CDR1 KGHSH, CDR2 LQKENI. The CDR3 is made up of 16 amino acids. The CDR3, as DNA: TGTGCCAGCTCGAGGGGTTTCGGTACAGTTGGAAACACCATATATTTT. This encodes CASSRGFGTVGNTIYF.

J is TRBJ2-3 and V is TRBV5-1; 8 bases map to TRBD1. Germline values: CDR1 SGHRS, CDR2 YFSETQ. CDR3 length: 15 residues. V shed 2 bases and J 5 bases; nucleotides not matched to a gene: 7. CDR3 nucleotides: TGCGCCAGCAGCTTCCAGGGGGCCTTTCAAGATACGCAGTATTTT. Amino acid sequence: CASSFQGAFQDTQYF.